Following are 2 T cell receptor beta chains from one sample sequenced in a study of blood T cells in healthy people across ages. The second PCR ran roughly 6 to 11 cycles with a sample-barcoded 5' primer and J-beta primers. TCRdb recomputed calls from the 5' RACE reads with MiXCR, one row per CDR3 protein. Of 850,000 to 1,000,000 distinct CDR3 sequences detected, roughly 48% appear once; the ten largest clones hold roughly 13%. The sample was blood. The receptors were gathered from a man aged 25-40 years in good health.

In this sample, this clonotype turned up a few times. The J gene is TRBJ1-2, the V gene TRBV29-1; 10 nucleotides agree with TRBD1. The germline V gene has CDR1 SQVTM and CDR2 ANQGSEA. V lost 7 bases to trimming and J lost 2 bases; unmatched junction nucleotides: 4. The CDR3 is 13 residues long. The CDR3 reads CSAGDRGNYGYTF. The CDR3 nucleotides are TGCAGCGCCGGGGACAGGGGAAACTATGGCTACACCTTC.

This clonotype was counted many times. The rearrangement joins TRBV16 to TRBJ2-3; possible D gene TRBD1, 5 bases. Germline V gene lookup returns CDR1 KGHSY and CDR2 FQNENV. CDR3 length: 15 residues. Trimming cost V 1 base and J 0 bases, with 8 bases left between them. CDR3 protein: CASSQWAGSTDTQYF. CDR3 nucleotide sequence: TGTGCCAGCAGCCAATGGGCAGGGAGCACAGATACGCAGTATTTT.